Below, 27 T cell receptor beta chains from the same sample are listed, as sequenced in a study of blood T cell repertoires in COVID-19. Repertoires were generated with immunoSEQ multiplex PCR, while TCRdb's copy carries only in-frame clones and drops some. The sample contains fewer than 120,000 clones, over 75% of which appear only once. Source material: peripheral blood. These receptors originate from a woman aged 80 or older with active or convalescent COVID-19.

This chain connects TRBV5-1 to TRBJ2-3; 7 nucleotides align to TRBD2. The V gene's germline CDR1 is SGHRS and CDR2 YFSETQ. The ends lost 3 bases at V and 4 bases at J; junction bases unmatched: 11. CDR3 length: 16 residues. The CDR3 reads CASSWDLFGGADTQYF. DNA for the CDR3: TGCGCCAGCAGCTGGGACCTCTTTGGGGGGGCAGATACGCAGTATTTT.

The chain uses TRBV20-1 and TRBJ2-1; no clear D gene. The V gene's germline CDR1 is DFQATT and CDR2 SNEGSKA (reference sequence). Between the trimmed V and J ends, which lost 3 bases and 9 bases, there was a span of 9 bases. This CDR3 has 11 residues. The CDR3 is CSASARFEQFF. DNA for the CDR3: TGCAGTGCTAGTGCGAGATTTGAGCAGTTCTTC.

As for this clone: In the same sample, other DNA sequences code for this CDR3. The J gene is TRBJ2-2, the V gene TRBV7-8; TRBD2 agrees at 8 bases. The CDR3 covers 19 residues. J gave up 11 bases and V 3 bases, and 23 bases lay outside the gene matches. The germline gives CDR1 SGHVS, CDR2 FQNEAQ. The CDR3 sequence: CASSLALSGKSSKGGELFF. CDR3 coding DNA: TGTGCCAGCAGCTTGGCCCTTAGCGGGAAGTCCTCGAAAGGAGGAGAGCTGTTTTTT.

A few counts support this clone. The V gene is TRBV15, the J gene TRBJ1-5, with unresolved D. The germline V gene has CDR1 LNHNV and CDR2 YYDKDF (reference sequence). This CDR3 region has 12 residues. With 5 bases removed from V and 6 bases from J, the gap between germline ends came to 8 bases. The CDR3 DNA sequence: TGTGCCACCAGCGAGGTGGGTCAGCCCCAGCATTTT. This gives the protein CATSEVGQPQHF. Filled out from reference TRBV15 and TRBJ1-5, the complete variable domain reads DAMVIQNPRYQVTQFGKPVTLSCSQTLNHNVMYWYQQKSSQAPKLLFHYYDKDFNNEADTPDNFQSRRPNTSFCFLDIRSPGLGDTAMYLCATSEVGQPQHFGDGTRLSIL.

V is TRBV18 and J is TRBJ2-5, with D possibly being TRBD1 (5 bases). Trimming left V 4 bases short and J 3 bases short, with 15 bases between. Looked up from germline, CDR1 is KGHSH and CDR2 is LQKENI. This CDR3 is 15 amino acids long. DNA for the CDR3: TGTGCCAGCTCACTGCAGGGCACCAGCGAAGAGACCCAGTACTTC. It codes for CASSLQGTSEETQYF.

This chain links TRBV19 with TRBJ2-5, with 12 nucleotides matching TRBD2. This CDR3 contains 17 residues. V shed 4 bases and J 5 bases; nucleotides not matched to a gene: 11. Germline values: CDR1 LNHDA, CDR2 SQIVND (reference sequence). The CDR3 region is CASSKGRGLAGWETQYF. The DNA for the CDR3 is TGTGCCAGTAGTAAAGGTAGAGGACTAGCGGGGTGGGAGACCCAGTACTTC.

V usage is TRBV19 and J usage is TRBJ1-1, with D uncertain. V was cut by 3 bases and J by 3 bases, with 14 bases left in between. Germline V gives CDR1 LNHDA, CDR2 SQIVND (reference sequence). The CDR3 contains 15 residues. CDR3 DNA sequence: TGTGCCAGTAGTATCTGGCAGTTCGGGGACACTGAAGCTTTCTTT. Translated, it gives CASSIWQFGDTEAFF.

This clone was seen once. The chain has TRBV11-2 and TRBJ2-7; 9 bases map to TRBD2. The CDR3 totals 15 residues. CDR1 and CDR2 (germline): SGHAT, FQNNGV. Losses at the gene ends were 5 bases for V and 4 bases for J; bases not matched to a gene: 9. The DNA of the CDR3 is TGTGCCAGCAGCACTCTAGCGGGAAGGATGTACGAGCAGTACTTC. It translates to CASSTLAGRMYEQYF. The complete variable domain, with remaining parts taken from reference TRBV11-2 and TRBJ2-7, reads EAGVAQSPRYKIIEKRQSVAFWCNPISGHATLYWYQQILGQGPKLLIQFQNNGVVDDSQLPKDRFSAERLKGVDSTLKIQPAKLEDSAVYLCASSTLAGRMYEQYFGPGTRLTVT.

The chain couples TRBV29-1 to TRBJ2-7; unclear D gene. The CDR3 is 12 amino acids. Between the trimmed V and J ends, which lost 5 bases and 3 bases, there was a span of 11 bases. The germline gives CDR1 SQVTM, CDR2 ANQGSEA. DNA for the CDR3: TGCAGCGTTCGTATCCGAGGCTACGAGCAGTACTTC. It encodes CSVRIRGYEQYF.

This rearrangement joins TRBV18 to TRBJ2-4, with TRBD2 identical over 9 bases. Per germline, CDR1 KGHSH and CDR2 LQKENI. J gave up 4 bases and V 2 bases, and 6 bases lay outside the gene matches. CDR3 size: 16 residues. CDR3 coding DNA: TGTGCCAGCTCACCAGGGACTAGCTACCTAAAAAACATTCAGTACTTC. Amino acid sequence: CASSPGTSYLKNIQYF.

The rearrangement links TRBV18 to TRBJ2-7; 9 bases are a match to TRBD1. Germline V gives CDR1 KGHSH, CDR2 LQKENI. This CDR3 has 16 amino acids. V lost 4 bases, J lost 7 bases, and 14 bases stayed unmatched. CDR3 in amino acids: CASSRGQGKSPWEQYF. In DNA form, the CDR3 reads TGTGCCAGCTCACGGGGACAGGGTAAATCTCCATGGGAGCAGTACTTC. Complete variable domain (other parts from reference TRBV18 and TRBJ2-7): NAGVMQNPRHLVRRRGQEARLRCSPMKGHSHVYWYRQLPEEGLKFMVYLQKENIIDESGMPKERFSAEFPKEGPSILRIQQVVRGDSAAYFCASSRGQGKSPWEQYFGPGTRLTVT.

This clone was detected a few times. This CDR3 is also generated by other DNA sequences in the sample. The rearrangement uses TRBV6-5 and TRBJ2-7, with D possibly TRBD1 on 5 matching bases. Deletions cut 0 bases from V and 4 bases from J, with 13 bases between. The CDR3 totals 15 residues. Per the germline V gene, CDR1 is MNHEY and CDR2 is SVGAGI. The DNA of the CDR3 is TGTGCCAGCAGTTACTCTCCCCAGGGTGGTTACGAGCAGTACTTC. This translates into CASSYSPQGGYEQYF.

The CDR3 sequence: CASSDPRSARRTSVGSQYF. As DNA, the CDR3 is TGCGCCAGCAGTGACCCGAGATCGGCCCGACGGACATCCGTCGGGTCGCAGTATTTT. The rearrangement uses TRBV10-2 and TRBJ2-3; a weak D match, TRBD1 (5 bases). Between the trimmed V and J ends, which lost 3 bases and 10 bases, there was a span of 32 bases. Germline loops: CDR1 WSHSY, CDR2 SAAADI. CDR3 size: 19 residues.

This chain uses TRBV30 with TRBJ2-7; D gene ambiguous. Trimming removed 3 bases at V and 3 bases at J, with 6 bases between. This CDR3 region has 11 residues. Germline CDR1 GTSNPN, CDR2 SVGIG (reference sequence). CDR3 region: CAWRSYYEQYF. CDR3 bases: TGTGCCTGGAGATCTTACTACGAGCAGTACTTC.

This chain connects TRBV5-1 to TRBJ2-1, with TRBD2 as a possible D gene (5 bases). Trimming pared 5 bases from V and 3 bases from J, leaving 12 bases between. Germline V lookup: CDR1 SGHRS, CDR2 YFSETQ. The CDR3 runs 14 residues. This CDR3 is CASRVGSRYNEQFF. CDR3 nucleotide sequence: TGCGCCAGCAGGGTAGGGAGTCGCTACAATGAGCAGTTCTTC.

The chain couples TRBV6-2 or TRBV6-3 to TRBJ2-3, with TRBD2 matching over 10 bases. Trimming took 2 bases from V and 1 from J; bases not matched to a gene: 0. Germline-derived CDR1 and CDR2 are MNHEY and SVGEGT. The CDR3 length is 15 residues. The CDR3 is CASSYGTSGTDTQYF. CDR3 bases: TGTGCCAGCAGTTACGGGACTAGCGGCACAGATACGCAGTATTTT.

V is TRBV6-1 and J is TRBJ1-5; D remains ambiguous. The CDR3 contains 13 residues. Per germline, CDR1 MNHNS and CDR2 SASEGT. V shed 0 bases and J shed 9 bases, with 9 bases lying between them. The CDR3, as DNA: TGTGCCAGCAGTGAAGCCCAACGTAGGCCCCAGCATTTT. As protein: CASSEAQRRPQHF.

J is TRBJ1-2 and V is TRBV6-2 or TRBV6-3, with D unclear. Deletions cut 4 bases from V and 5 bases from J, with 17 bases between. This CDR3 has 15 residues. The germline V gene has CDR1 MNHEY and CDR2 SVGEGT. The CDR3, as DNA: TGTGCCAGCAGTTCTATCACCGGGAGATCTTATGGCTACACCTTC. This sequence encodes CASSSITGRSYGYTF.

The rearrangement joins TRBV5-4 to TRBJ2-7; the match to TRBD2 covers 12 bases. Germline CDR1 SGHNT, CDR2 YYREEE (reference sequence). This CDR3 comprises 16 residues. Trimming at V came to 0 bases and at J to 1 base, leaving 2 bases not matched to a gene. CDR3 bases: TGTGCCAGCAGCTTGGAACTAGCGGGAGGATCCTACGAGCAGTACTTC. Translating gives CASSLELAGGSYEQYF.

This clone has more than one count but fewer than ten. The CDR3 DNA is TGTGCCAGCAGCCAAGATGCGGGACAGGGGGCGGAATCACCCCTCCACTTT. Amino acids: CASSQDAGQGAESPLHF. The chain carries TRBV4-2 and TRBJ1-6; 12 bases map to TRBD1. Trimming removed 0 bases from V and 10 bases from J; junction bases left unmatched: 7. CDR1 LGHNA and CDR2 YNFKEQ come from the germline V gene. The length of the CDR3 is 17 residues.

J is TRBJ1-2 and V is TRBV14; D remains ambiguous. The length of the CDR3 is 18 residues. CDR1 is SGHDN, CDR2 FVKESK, per germline. Trimming shortened V by 1 base and J by 1 base, and 19 bases separated the two germline ends. The CDR3 here is CASSQAFLAGRFNYGYTF. CDR3 DNA sequence: TGTGCCAGCAGCCAAGCTTTTTTAGCGGGAAGATTTAACTATGGCTACACCTTC.

V and J are TRBV5-5 and TRBJ2-3; 10 bases align to TRBD1. From germline, CDR1 is SGHKS and CDR2 YYEKEE (reference sequence). Trimming cost V 4 bases and J 6 bases; bases outside gene matches: 14. This CDR3 has 17 amino acids. CDR3: CASSNGQGGVIWDTQYF. The CDR3 bases are TGTGCCAGCAGCAACGGACAGGGGGGTGTCATTTGGGATACGCAGTATTTT.

The J gene is TRBJ2-7, the V gene TRBV10-2, with 7 bases lining up with TRBD2. The CDR3 loop spans 13 amino acids. V shed 3 bases and J 7 bases; nucleotides not matched to a gene: 6. In germline, CDR1 is WSHSY, CDR2 SAAADI. CDR3 DNA: TGCGCCAGCAGTGACCGGGGAGCGGGAGAGCAGTACTTC. Translating it yields CASSDRGAGEQYF.

Many counts were recorded for this clone. This rearrangement joins TRBV14 to TRBJ2-2; 10 nucleotides match TRBD2. Per the germline V gene, CDR1 is SGHDN and CDR2 is FVKESK. The J segment lost 4 bases and the V segment lost 3 bases, leaving 11 bases of the junction unmatched. The CDR3 totals 18 residues. CDR3: CASSHLRTSGFGTGELFF. CDR3 nucleotide sequence: TGTGCCAGCAGCCACCTGAGGACTAGCGGTTTTGGCACCGGGGAGCTGTTTTTT.

The rearrangement joins TRBV18 to TRBJ2-5; TRBD1 is a possible D gene (6 bases). The CDR3 extends over 15 amino acids. Germline V gene lookup returns CDR1 KGHSH and CDR2 LQKENI. Trimming removed 6 bases at V and 5 bases at J, with 19 bases between. The CDR3 protein is CASSNRAGETETQYF. The DNA for the CDR3 is TGTGCCAGCTCCAACCGGGCAGGGGAGACCGAGACCCAGTACTTC.

Only a few counts were recorded for this clone. The V and J genes are TRBV19 and TRBJ2-7; 8 nucleotides line up with TRBD1. This CDR3 contains 15 residues. The ends lost 3 bases at V and 3 bases at J; junction bases unmatched: 7. Germline assignment: CDR1 LNHDA and CDR2 SQIVND (reference sequence). DNA for the CDR3: TGTGCCAGTAGTATCCTCGACAGGGGAGGCTACGAGCAGTACTTC. This encodes CASSILDRGGYEQYF.

This chain uses TRBV3-1 (or the pseudogene TRBV3-2) with TRBJ2-5; 7 positions match TRBD2. From germline, CDR1 is LGHDT and CDR2 YNNKEL (reference sequence). This CDR3 contains 16 residues. V gave up 5 bases and J gave up 6 bases; unmatched junction bases: 15. CDR3 sequence (DNA): TGTGCCAGCAGCAACCTGGGAGGGGAGGGAGGAAAGACCCAGTACTTC. It yields the protein CASSNLGGEGGKTQYF.